The clone carrying this T cell receptor beta chain has only one observation. The V gene's germline CDR1 is KGHDR and CDR2 SFDVKD. The CDR3 has 13 amino acids. Trimming cost V 3 bases and J 1 base, with 3 bases left between them. This entry is derived from a study of blood T cell repertoires in COVID-19. As for the study in general: There were acute and convalescent COVID-19 samples, and they came from the United States, Italy and Spain. T cells, B-cell-depleted T cells, or PBMCs provided the cDNA or gDNA that served as material.

Authors' analysis steps: Estimation of nucleated cell counts was performed using reference gene primer amplification. Clones were sequenced by immunoSEQ multiplex PCR, and TCRdb holds only the in-frame ones, with some missing. V and J calls and clone size follow that table, whereas D and trimming were derived from the DNA. Of fewer than 120,000 clones in the sample, 70% to 90% were seen once. The J gene is TRBJ2-1, the V gene TRBV24-1; D ambiguous. The receptor was isolated from a human donor in a cohort sampled during active COVID-19. The material sequenced was peripheral blood. In nucleotides, the CDR3 is TGTGCCACCAGTGATCCTTCCTACAATGAGCAGTTCTTC. It codes for CATSDPSYNEQFF.